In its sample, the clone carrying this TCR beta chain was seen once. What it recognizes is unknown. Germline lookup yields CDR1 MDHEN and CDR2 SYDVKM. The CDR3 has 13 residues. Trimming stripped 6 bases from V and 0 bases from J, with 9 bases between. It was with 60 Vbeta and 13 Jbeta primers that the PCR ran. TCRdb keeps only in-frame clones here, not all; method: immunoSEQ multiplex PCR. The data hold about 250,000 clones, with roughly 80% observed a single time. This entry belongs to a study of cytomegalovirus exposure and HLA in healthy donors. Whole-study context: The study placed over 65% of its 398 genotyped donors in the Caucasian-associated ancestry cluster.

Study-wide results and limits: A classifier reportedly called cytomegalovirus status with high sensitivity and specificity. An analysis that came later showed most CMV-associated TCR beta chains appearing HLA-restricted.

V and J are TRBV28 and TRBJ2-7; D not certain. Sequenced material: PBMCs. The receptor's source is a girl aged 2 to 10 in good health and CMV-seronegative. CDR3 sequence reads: CASRAASSYEQYF. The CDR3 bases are TGTGCCAGCAGGGCCGCAAGCTCCTACGAGCAGTACTTC.